This is a list of T cell receptor beta chains from one sample in a study of T cells in Graves' hyperthyroidism and ophthalmopathy. One entry per CDR3 protein results from TCRdb running MiXCR on the multiplex PCR reads. The sample yields about half a million distinct CDR3 sequences, 20% to 25% seen once. The sequenced sample was blood. Source of these receptors: a woman in her 70s with Graves' ophthalmopathy. Both conserved end residues are part of each CDR3. D genes are given only for firm matches. Rows give clone size only sometimes, using once, few, many, or a class for an expanded clone.

j_call clone_size d_call v_call cdr3_aa cdr3_nt
TRBJ2-7 few TRBD2 TRBV7-2 CASRSRGLGFEQYF TGTGCCAGCAGGTCACGGGGACTAGGGTTCGAGCAGTACTTC
TRBJ2-1 many . TRBV29-1 CSVGANEQFF TGCAGCGTTGGGGCGAATGAGCAGTTCTTC
TRBJ2-2 many . TRBV7-2 CASSLAGPGELFF TGTGCCAGCAGCTTAGCCGGTCCCGGGGAGCTGTTTTTT
TRBJ2-1 many . TRBV20-1 CSTSKVLEQFF TGCAGTACCTCCAAAGTTCTTGAGCAGTTCTTC
TRBJ1-1 few TRBD1 TRBV12-3/TRBV12-4 CASRPTGGGTEAFF TGTGCCAGCAGACCCACAGGGGGTGGCACTGAAGCTTTCTTT
TRBJ1-5 many . TRBV2 CATRGVSNQPQHF TGTGCCACTCGGGGGGTTAGCAATCAGCCCCAGCATTTT
TRBJ1-2 many TRBD1 TRBV12-3/TRBV12-4 CASSLRGRKTRYTF TGTGCCAGCAGTCTCAGGGGGCGCAAGACTCGCTACACCTTC
TRBJ2-1 few . TRBV11-2 CASSRQGGSYNEQFF TGTGCCAGCAGCCGGCAGGGGGGCTCCTACAATGAGCAGTTCTTC
TRBJ2-5 . . TRBV6-6 CASSYFRLTETQYF TGTGCCAGCAGTTACTTCCGACTAACAGAGACCCAGTACTTC
TRBJ1-1 many . TRBV28 CASVMTGSEAFF TGTGCCAGCGTTATGACGGGCTCTGAAGCTTTCTTT
TRBJ2-3 few . TRBV6-5 CASSYSGGDGDTQYF TGTGCCAGCAGTTACTCTGGCGGGGACGGTGATACGCAGTATTTT
TRBJ1-2 few . TRBV27 CASSFRVNYGYTF TGTGCCAGCAGTTTCAGAGTTAACTATGGCTACACCTTC
TRBJ2-1 few TRBD2 TRBV20-1 CSARDQRESFNEQFF TGCAGTGCTAGAGATCAGCGGGAGTCTTTCAATGAGCAGTTCTTC
TRBJ2-2 many . TRBV7-3 CASSSVTGELFF TGTGCCAGCAGCTCCGTCACCGGGGAGCTGTTTTTT
TRBJ1-3 . . TRBV10-3 CATTGGSGNTIYF TGTGCCACCACCGGGGGCTCTGGAAACACCATATATTTT
TRBJ2-7 . . TRBV5-1 CASSLAGSPGYEQYF TGCGCCAGCAGCTTGGCGGGGAGCCCCGGGTACGAGCAGTACTTC
TRBJ2-2 few . TRBV24-1 CATSDLDTGELFF TGTGCCACCAGTGATTTGGACACCGGGGAGCTGTTTTTT
TRBJ2-1 . . TRBV6-2/TRBV6-3 CASSYSLGSRNEQFF TGTGCCAGCAGTTACTCCCTAGGTTCGAGGAATGAGCAGTTCTTC
TRBJ2-5 once . TRBV9 CASGRMVDETQYF TGTGCCAGCGGCCGGATGGTTGATGAGACCCAGTACTTC
TRBJ2-7 . . TRBV3-1 CASSSWDKRYEQYF TGTGCCAGCAGCTCGTGGGACAAGCGTTACGAGCAGTACTTC
TRBJ2-7 . TRBD2 TRBV5-1 CASSLAPTSGKPYEQYF TGCGCCAGCAGCTTGGCCCCAACTAGCGGGAAGCCCTACGAGCAGTACTTC
TRBJ2-4 few . TRBV6-5 CASSYGALAKNTQYF TGTGCCAGCAGTTACGGTGCGCTAGCCAAAAACACTCAGTACTTC
TRBJ1-5 . . TRBV5-1 CASSLAGQKNQPQHF TGCGCCAGCAGCTTGGCCGGGCAAAAGAATCAGCCCCAGCATTTT
TRBJ2-5 . TRBD2 TRBV11-2 CASSLRGSSGNYQGTQYF TGTGCCAGCAGCTTAAGAGGTTCTAGCGGGAACTACCAAGGGACCCAGTACTTC
TRBJ1-5 few TRBD1 TRBV6-1 CASSEVGQGNNQPQHF TGTGCCAGCAGTGAAGTCGGACAGGGGAACAATCAGCCCCAGCATTTT
TRBJ2-7 few TRBD2 TRBV3-1 CASSQVSGAEQYF TGTGCCAGCAGCCAAGTTAGCGGGGCTGAGCAGTACTTC
TRBJ2-1 . . TRBV10-2 CASSESPQSEQFF TGCGCCAGCAGTGAGTCCCCACAGTCTGAGCAGTTCTTC
TRBJ2-3 few TRBD1 TRBV11-2 CASSPPEDRGPYTDTQYF TGTGCCAGCAGCCCGCCGGAGGACAGGGGGCCTTACACAGATACGCAGTATTTT
TRBJ2-7 . . TRBV3-1 CASSQYGYEQYF TGTGCCAGCAGCCAATACGGCTACGAGCAGTACTTC
TRBJ2-3 . TRBD2 TRBV24-1 CATSDFTSGRADTQYF TGTGCCACCAGTGATTTTACTAGCGGGAGGGCCGATACGCAGTATTTT
TRBJ2-1 many TRBD1 TRBV18 CASSPRTGDEQFF TGTGCCAGCTCACCAAGGACAGGGGATGAGCAGTTCTTC
TRBJ2-7 few . TRBV29-1 CSVRGGARSYEQYF TGCAGCGTCCGAGGAGGGGCGCGGTCCTACGAGCAGTACTTC
TRBJ2-2 . TRBD1 TRBV20-1 CSASRTGVGELFF TGCAGTGCTAGTAGGACAGGGGTCGGGGAGCTGTTTTTT
TRBJ1-1 many . TRBV7-8 CASSLVAEMNTEAFF TGTGCCAGCAGCTTAGTAGCAGAGATGAACACTGAAGCTTTCTTT
TRBJ2-3 many . TRBV5-1 CASSNGASHTQYF TGCGCCAGCAGCAACGGAGCGTCCCACACGCAGTATTTT
TRBJ1-1 . . TRBV19 CASSMGPGTGTEAFF TGTGCCAGTAGTATGGGTCCGGGGACGGGCACTGAAGCTTTCTTT
TRBJ1-2 few TRBD1 TRBV2 CASRAGTGKNYGYTF TGTGCCAGCAGGGCCGGGACAGGGAAGAACTATGGCTACACCTTC
TRBJ2-1 . TRBD2 TRBV6-1 CASSRSGLAGGEQFF TGTGCCAGCAGCCGGTCGGGACTAGCGGGAGGTGAGCAGTTCTTC
TRBJ2-1 few . TRBV27 CASSFSSTHNEQFF TGTGCCAGCAGTTTCTCCTCCACCCACAATGAGCAGTTCTTC
TRBJ2-7 many . TRBV6-2/TRBV6-3 CASSSDGGTYEQYF TGTGCCAGCAGTTCGGACGGAGGAACCTACGAGCAGTACTTC
TRBJ1-2 . . TRBV5-4 CASTREGRAASNYGYTF TGTGCCAGCACCCGCGAGGGTCGGGCAGCCTCTAACTATGGCTACACCTTC